These 27 T cell receptor beta chains share one sample of origin, sequenced in a study of cytomegalovirus exposure and HLA in healthy donors. The PCR employed 60 Vbeta primers together with 13 Jbeta primers. Only in-frame clones appear in the TCRdb table, and some are missing; sequencing was by immunoSEQ multiplex PCR. The data contain about 150,000 clones, roughly 78% of them singletons. Sequencing input: PBMCs. Every receptor here comes from a woman in her fifties or sixties in good health and CMV-seropositive.

The gene calls are TRBV4-2 and TRBJ2-5, with 9 bases fitting TRBD1. The tail of the sequence fits TRBJ2-7 better, so the J call may be wrong. This CDR3 has 14 residues. Germline assignment: CDR1 LGHNA and CDR2 YNFKEQ. The DNA of the CDR3 is TGTGCCAGCAGCCAAGAGGACAGGGGCTACGAGCAGTACTTC. This codes for CASSQEDRGYEQYF.

The chain couples TRBV9 to TRBJ2-1, with 16 bases lining up with TRBD2. V trimming: 3 bases; J trimming: 1 base; junction bases outside the gene matches: 7. CDR1 is SGDLS and CDR2 is YYNGEE in the germline V gene. This CDR3 has 19 amino acids. The CDR3 DNA is TGTGCCAGCAGCGCGACGGGACTAGCGGGAGGGGGATCCTACAATGAGCAGTTCTTC. Translation: CASSATGLAGGGSYNEQFF.

The J gene is TRBJ2-3, the V gene TRBV7-2, with D hard to call. Trimming removed 2 bases from V and 1 base from J, with 7 bases in between. The CDR3 has 14 residues. Germline V gene data show CDR1 as SGHTA and CDR2 as FQGNSA. The CDR3: CASSLSAGTDTQYF. As DNA, the CDR3 is TGTGCCAGCAGCTTATCGGCGGGCACAGATACGCAGTATTTT.

CDR3 loop: CSVGQGAGTEAFF. The CDR3 DNA is TGCAGCGTAGGACAGGGGGCAGGGACTGAAGCTTTCTTT. The rearrangement joins TRBV29-1 to TRBJ1-1, with TRBD1 identical over 11 bases. Per germline, CDR1 SQVTM and CDR2 ANQGSEA. The CDR3 totals 13 residues. The V segment lost 6 bases and the J segment 5 bases; nucleotides outside the gene matches: 5.

The chain recombines TRBV11-2 with TRBJ2-3; unclear D gene. This CDR3 is 15 amino acids long. Looked up from germline, CDR1 is SGHAT and CDR2 is FQNNGV. The ends were cut back, 5 bases at V and 1 base at J, with 13 bases in the middle. DNA for the CDR3: TGTGCCAGCAGCCGCGAGCTGCATGGCACAGATACGCAGTATTTT. It encodes CASSRELHGTDTQYF.

The rearrangement joins TRBV7-2 to TRBJ2-2; possibly TRBD2 for D (7 bases). Looked up from germline, CDR1 is SGHTA and CDR2 is FQGNSA. Trimming shortened V by 1 base and J by 4 bases, and 16 bases separated the two germline ends. This CDR3 contains 17 residues. CDR3 DNA sequence: TGTGCCAGCAGCTTAGTTGGGGGGGCCGCCGTCACCGGGGAGCTGTTTTTT. Translating gives CASSLVGGAAVTGELFF.

The J gene is TRBJ2-7, the V gene TRBV5-6; 9 positions agree with TRBD2. The V gene end was trimmed by 0 bases and the J gene end by 1 base; junction bases not matched to a gene: 5. Germline loops: CDR1 SGHDT, CDR2 YYEEEE. The CDR3 totals 16 residues. The CDR3: CASSLGLAVLSYEQYF. Written as DNA, the CDR3 is TGTGCCAGCAGCTTGGGACTAGCGGTTTTATCCTACGAGCAGTACTTC.

V gene TRBV5-4 combines with J gene TRBJ2-3, with D perhaps matching TRBD2 (5 bases). The V end lost 3 bases, the J end lost 7 bases, and 12 bases lay between the germline ends. CDR1 and CDR2 (germline): SGHNT, YYREEE (reference sequence). CDR3 length equals 13 residues. CDR3 nucleotides: TGTGCCAGCAGCTCTAGGGAGCAGTATACGCAGTATTTT. Protein sequence: CASSSREQYTQYF.

The V gene is TRBV6-1, the J gene TRBJ2-1; TRBD1 aligns across 7 bases. CDR1 and CDR2 (germline): MNHNS, SASEGT. V trimming: 2 bases; J trimming: 14 bases; junction bases outside the gene matches: 15. The CDR3 covers 15 residues. The CDR3 sequence is CASSESAGTVQRKFF. The CDR3 DNA reads as TGTGCCAGCAGTGAATCGGCCGGGACAGTCCAGCGGAAGTTCTTC.

This clone was seen more than once but under ten times. This chain joins TRBV28 and TRBJ2-1; 12 bases agree with TRBD1. The ends lost 3 bases at V and 7 bases at J; junction bases unmatched: 10. Germline V gives CDR1 MDHEN, CDR2 SYDVKM. This CDR3 contains 17 residues. The CDR3 region is CASSFPGTGGSRNEQFF. The CDR3 DNA reads TGTGCCAGCAGTTTTCCCGGGACAGGGGGCAGCCGGAATGAGCAGTTCTTC.

The chain couples TRBV11-3 to TRBJ2-3; D may be TRBD2 (6 bases). V lost 5 bases, J lost 4 bases, and 25 bases lay in between. The CDR3 is 18 residues long. Per germline, CDR1 SGHNT and CDR2 YENEEA. The CDR3 DNA reads as TGTGCCAGCAGCCGAACGAGGGGTATCCGGGAGATAGCAGATACGCAGTATTTT. Amino acid sequence: CASSRTRGIREIADTQYF.

The chain employs TRBV2 and TRBJ2-7, with D possibly matching TRBD2 (5 bases). V was pared by 7 bases and J by 2 bases, with 9 bases between. The CDR3 loop spans 12 amino acids. Per the germline V gene, CDR1 is SNHLY and CDR2 is FYNNEI. The CDR3 protein is CASKEATYEQYF. CDR3 sequence (DNA): TGTGCCAGCAAGGAGGCCACCTACGAGCAGTACTTC. The entire variable domain, with the rest obtained from reference TRBV2 and TRBJ2-7, is as follows: EPEVTQTPSHQVTQMGQEVILRCVPISNHLYFYWYRQILGQKVEFLVSFYNNEISEKSEIFDDQFSVERPDGSNFTLKIRSTKLEDSAMYFCASKEATYEQYFGPGTRLTVT.

Note on this clone: The same CDR3 can be traced to other DNA sequences in this sample. The V call is TRBV9, the J call TRBJ1-5, with D unresolved. Germline V gives CDR1 SGDLS, CDR2 YYNGEE. Trimming pared 0 bases from V and 4 bases from J, leaving 5 bases between. CDR3 length equals 13 residues. CDR3 sequence: CASSVAGNQPQHF. CDR3 nucleotides: TGTGCCAGCAGCGTAGCGGGGAATCAGCCCCAGCATTTT. Based on the CDR3 plus reference TRBV9 and TRBJ1-5, the full variable domain is DSGVTQTPKHLITATGQRVTLRCSPRSGDLSVYWYQQSLDQGLQFLIQYYNGEERAKGNILERFSAQQFPDLHSELNLSSLELGDSALYFCASSVAGNQPQHFGDGTRLSIL.

For the CDR3, the DNA is TGTGCCAGCAGCTTGGGGACAGGAGATAATTCACCCCTCCACTTT. Protein sequence: CASSLGTGDNSPLHF. The chain is built from TRBV7-9 and TRBJ1-6, with TRBD1 matching over 8 bases. J lost 5 bases, V lost 3 bases, and 3 bases had no gene match. This CDR3 has 15 amino acids. Per the germline V gene, CDR1 is SEHNR and CDR2 is FQNEAQ (reference sequence).

J is TRBJ1-4 and V is TRBV27; D is ambiguous. Deletions cut 8 bases from V and 5 bases from J, with 9 bases between. CDR1 is MNHEY and CDR2 is SMNVEV in the germline V gene (reference sequence). This CDR3 comprises 12 residues. The CDR3 loop is CASGRPNEKLFF. Written as DNA, the CDR3 is TGTGCCAGCGGCCGCCCCAATGAAAAACTGTTTTTT.

This clone has more than one count but fewer than ten. The chain has TRBV6-5 and TRBJ1-1; TRBD1 agrees at 7 bases. CDR1 is MNHEY and CDR2 is SVGAGI in the germline V gene. Trimming at V came to 6 bases and at J to 2 bases, leaving 9 bases not matched to a gene. The CDR3 is made up of 15 amino acids. CDR3: CASRADRALNTEAFF. The CDR3 DNA is TGTGCCAGCAGAGCCGACAGGGCTCTCAACACTGAAGCTTTCTTT.

The chain carries TRBV19 and TRBJ1-5, with D perhaps TRBD1 (5 bases). V was pared by 9 bases and J by 2 bases, with 11 bases between. The CDR3 is 13 residues long. Germline lookup yields CDR1 LNHDA and CDR2 SQIVND (reference sequence). Here the CDR3 DNA reads TGTGCCAGCGGGGGGACCGGCAATCAGCCCCAGCATTTT. This codes for CASGGTGNQPQHF.

This clone showed up just once. This chain connects TRBV4-3 to TRBJ2-1; 9 nucleotides agree with TRBD2. Germline CDR1 and CDR2: LGHNA and YSLEER. The CDR3 runs 16 residues. V trimming: 1 base; J trimming: 8 bases; junction bases outside the gene matches: 9. The CDR3, as DNA: TGCGCCAGCAGCCAAGTTAGCGGGAGTGGGTGGGATGAGCAGTTCTTC. It specifies CASSQVSGSGWDEQFF.

The CDR3 DNA follows: TGTGCCAGCACCAAGGATAGCGGGGATTCACCCCTCCACTTT. Translating gives CASTKDSGDSPLHF. V and J are TRBV11-2 and TRBJ1-6; unclear D gene. The CDR3 runs 14 residues. Germline CDR1 is SGHAT and CDR2 is FQNNGV. Trimming shortened V by 7 bases and J by 8 bases, and 15 bases separated the two germline ends.

The chain links TRBV30 to TRBJ1-2, with D maybe TRBD1 (6 bases). CDR1 and CDR2 from the germline V gene are GTSNPN and SVGIG (reference sequence). The V end was cut by 0 bases, the J end by 5 bases, with 16 bases between. The CDR3 extends over 15 amino acids. The CDR3 here is CAWSVSRQGSYGYTF. The CDR3 DNA reads as TGTGCCTGGAGTGTATCTCGCCAGGGGAGTTATGGCTACACCTTC.

The gene calls are TRBV7-2 and TRBJ2-3; TRBD2 agrees at 12 bases. The CDR3 is 18 amino acids. Per the germline V gene, CDR1 is SGHTA and CDR2 is FQGNSA. The trim removed 3 bases at V and 6 bases at J, leaving 13 bases unmatched. This CDR3 reads CASSLGSLAGGPGDTQYF. The CDR3 nucleotides read TGTGCCAGCAGCTTGGGATCCCTAGCGGGAGGGCCGGGGGATACGCAGTATTTT.

This rearrangement joins TRBV7-2 to TRBJ1-6; 10 bases are shared with TRBD1. The V and J ends lost 5 bases and 7 bases, in that order; junction bases with no gene match: 14. Germline CDR1 reads SGHTA; CDR2 reads FQGNSA. The CDR3 spans 18 residues. CDR3 region: CASSRALTGTGDNSPLHF. The DNA of the CDR3 is TGTGCCAGCAGCCGAGCCCTAACCGGGACAGGGGACAATTCACCCCTCCACTTT.

The chain employs TRBV27 and TRBJ1-1, with TRBD1 matching 9 bases. Germline V gene data show CDR1 as MNHEY and CDR2 as SMNVEV (reference sequence). V lost 5 bases to trimming and J lost 1 base; unmatched junction nucleotides: 2. The CDR3 length is 14 residues. The CDR3, as DNA: TGTGCCAGCAGTCCGGGACAGGGGAACACTGAAGCTTTCTTT. Amino acid sequence: CASSPGQGNTEAFF.

J is TRBJ2-3 and V is TRBV6-1; 8 bases agree with TRBD1. There are 13 residues in the CDR3. With V trimmed by 7 bases and J by 6 bases, 6 bases remained unmatched. The germline gives CDR1 MNHNS, CDR2 SASEGT. CDR3 DNA: TGTGCCAGCAAAGGACAGGGCTTCGATACGCAGTATTTT. This sequence encodes CASKGQGFDTQYF.

V gene TRBV18 combines with J gene TRBJ1-4, with D possibly TRBD1 on 5 matching bases. Germline lookup yields CDR1 KGHSH and CDR2 LQKENI. The CDR3 is 16 residues long. V dropped 6 bases and J dropped 4 bases, with 18 bases sitting between them. The CDR3 spells CASSSDRAQFNEKLFF. CDR3 nucleotides: TGTGCCAGCTCTTCAGACAGAGCGCAGTTTAATGAAAAACTGTTTTTT.

The CDR3 loop is CASRAGTQGNQPQHF. The CDR3 DNA reads as TGTGCCAGCAGAGCTGGGACACAGGGCAATCAGCCCCAGCATTTT. The rearrangement joins TRBV2 to TRBJ1-5; tentatively, D is TRBD1 (6 bases). CDR1 and CDR2 from the germline V gene are SNHLY and FYNNEI. CDR3 size: 15 residues. V dropped 6 bases and J dropped 2 bases, with 14 bases sitting between them.

The rearrangement links TRBV21-1 to TRBJ1-2; the D segment call TRBD1 is taken from the table without a DNA check. TRBV21-1 is noted as a pseudogene. This CDR3 is built from 13 residues. The DNA of the CDR3 is TGTGCCACCCCTTTTCAGGATGATGGTGGCTACACCTTC. This translates into CATPFQDDGGYTF.